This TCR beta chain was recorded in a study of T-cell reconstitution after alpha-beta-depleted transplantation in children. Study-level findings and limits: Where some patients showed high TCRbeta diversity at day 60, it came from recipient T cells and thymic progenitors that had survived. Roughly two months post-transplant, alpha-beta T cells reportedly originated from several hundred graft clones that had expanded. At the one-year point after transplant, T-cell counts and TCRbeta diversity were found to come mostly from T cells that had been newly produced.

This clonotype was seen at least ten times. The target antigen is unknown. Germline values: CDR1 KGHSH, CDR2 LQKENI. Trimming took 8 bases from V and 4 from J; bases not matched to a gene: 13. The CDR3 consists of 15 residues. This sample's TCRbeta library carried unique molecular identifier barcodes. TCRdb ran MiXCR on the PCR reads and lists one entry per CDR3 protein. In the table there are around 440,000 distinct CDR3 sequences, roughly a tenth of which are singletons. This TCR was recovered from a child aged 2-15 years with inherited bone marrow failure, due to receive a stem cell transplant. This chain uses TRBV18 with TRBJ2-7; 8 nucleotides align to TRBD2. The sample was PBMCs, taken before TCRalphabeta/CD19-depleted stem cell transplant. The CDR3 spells CASSPGTRPSYEQYF. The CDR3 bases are TGTGCCAGCAGCCCGGGGACTAGGCCTTCTTACGAGCAGTACTTC.